This TCR beta chain was retrieved from a study of cytomegalovirus exposure and HLA in healthy donors. Concerning this clone: Its antigen is undetermined. In the same sample, other DNA sequences code for this CDR3.

Study-level findings and limits: A few chains tied to CMV proved CMV antigen-specific in vitro. According to a subsequent analysis, TCR clusters identified in the first cohort showed a tendency to co-occur across the approximately 120 validation repertoires. According to the study, roughly 160 TCR beta chains were cytomegalovirus-associated.

The protocol was immunoSEQ multiplex PCR, while the TCRdb copy is restricted to in-frame clones and leaves out a portion. The sample records about 120,000 clones, about 83% being singletons. CDR3 length: 15 residues. The germline CDR1 and CDR2 sequences are MNHEY and SVGAGI. V was cut by 5 bases and J by 1 base, with 9 bases left in between. The V and J genes are TRBV6-5 and TRBJ1-6; no clear D gene. This receptor was taken from a woman aged 25 to 45 in good health and CMV-seronegative. The sample was PBMCs. The CDR3 sequence is CASSRGGSYNSPLHF. For the CDR3, the DNA is TGTGCCAGCAGTCGGGGTGGGTCCTATAATTCACCCCTCCACTTT.